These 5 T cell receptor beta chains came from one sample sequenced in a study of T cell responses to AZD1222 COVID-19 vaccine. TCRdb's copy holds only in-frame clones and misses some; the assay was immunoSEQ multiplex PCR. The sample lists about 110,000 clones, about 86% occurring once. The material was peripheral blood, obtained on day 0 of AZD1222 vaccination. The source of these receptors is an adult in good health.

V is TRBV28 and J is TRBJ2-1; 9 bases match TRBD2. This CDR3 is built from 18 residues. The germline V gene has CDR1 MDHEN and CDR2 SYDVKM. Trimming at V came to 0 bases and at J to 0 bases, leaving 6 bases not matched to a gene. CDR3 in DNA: TGTGCCAGCAGTTTATGGTTGAGCGGGGGGAGCTCCTACAATGAGCAGTTCTTC. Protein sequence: CASSLWLSGGSSYNEQFF.

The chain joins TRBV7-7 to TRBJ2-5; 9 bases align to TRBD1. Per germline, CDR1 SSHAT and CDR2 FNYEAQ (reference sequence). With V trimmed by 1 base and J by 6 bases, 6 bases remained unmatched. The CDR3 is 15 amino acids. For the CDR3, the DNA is TGTGCCAGCAGCTTAGGGCTGGACAGGGGAAAGACCCAGTACTTC. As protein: CASSLGLDRGKTQYF.

CDR3 in DNA: TGTGCCAGCAGTCGGGGGTCCTACGAGCAGTACTTC. Protein sequence: CASSRGSYEQYF. The V gene is TRBV28, the J gene TRBJ2-7; tentative D call: TRBD2 (6 bases). This CDR3 region has 12 residues. Germline values: CDR1 MDHEN, CDR2 SYDVKM. V shed 5 bases and J shed 1 base, with 6 bases lying between them.

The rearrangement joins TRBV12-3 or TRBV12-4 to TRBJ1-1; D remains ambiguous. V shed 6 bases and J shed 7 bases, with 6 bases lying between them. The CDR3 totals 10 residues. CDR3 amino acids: CASRGSEAFF. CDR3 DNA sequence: TGTGCCAGCAGGGGAAGTGAAGCTTTCTTT.

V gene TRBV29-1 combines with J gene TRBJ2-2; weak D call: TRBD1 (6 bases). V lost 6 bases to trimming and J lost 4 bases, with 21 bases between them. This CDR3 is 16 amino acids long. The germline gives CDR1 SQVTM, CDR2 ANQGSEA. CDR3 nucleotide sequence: TGCAGCGTGTGGTTAATAGGGGGACGATCCACCGGGGAGCTGTTTTTT. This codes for CSVWLIGGRSTGELFF.